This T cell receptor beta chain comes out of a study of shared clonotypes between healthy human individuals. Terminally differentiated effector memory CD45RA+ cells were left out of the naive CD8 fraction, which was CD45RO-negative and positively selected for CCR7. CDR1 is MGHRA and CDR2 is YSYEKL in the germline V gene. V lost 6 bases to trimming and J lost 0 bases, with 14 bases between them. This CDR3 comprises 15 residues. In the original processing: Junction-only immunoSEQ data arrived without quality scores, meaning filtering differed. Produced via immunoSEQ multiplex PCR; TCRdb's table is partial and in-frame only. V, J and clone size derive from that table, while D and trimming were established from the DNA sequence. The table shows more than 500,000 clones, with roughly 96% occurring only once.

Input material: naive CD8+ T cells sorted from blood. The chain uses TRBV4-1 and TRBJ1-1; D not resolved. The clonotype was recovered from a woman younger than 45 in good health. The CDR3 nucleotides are TGCGCCAGCAGTCGAGGCAAAGGGATGAACACTGAAGCTTTCTTT. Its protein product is CASSRGKGMNTEAFF.